A selection of T cell receptor beta chains follows, all from one sample in a study of cytomegalovirus exposure and HLA in healthy donors. Clones were read by immunoSEQ multiplex PCR, and TCRdb kept only the in-frame ones, dropping some. The sample consists of tens of thousands of clones, about 72% of them appearing once. The sequencing sample was made of PBMCs. The origin of the receptors is a man aged 25-45 years in good health and CMV-seronegative. Both conserved end residues are part of each CDR3. The D gene is left open where the match is weak. Not every row has a clone size; where given, it reads once, few, many or a size class.

V gene: TRBV4-2
D gene: TRBD1
J gene: TRBJ2-1
clone size: .
CDR3 DNA: TGTGCCAGCAAGAGACAGGGTAACTCCTACAATGAGCAGTTCTTC
CDR3 protein: CASKRQGNSYNEQFF

V gene: TRBV18
D gene: TRBD1
J gene: TRBJ2-7
clone size: .
CDR3 DNA: TGTGCCAGCTCACCGGGACAGGGAAACTACGAGCAGTACTTC
CDR3 protein: CASSPGQGNYEQYF

V gene: TRBV2
D gene: .
J gene: TRBJ1-1
clone size: .
CDR3 DNA: TGTGCCAGCACGCTGGTGACTTCTGAAGCTTTCTTT
CDR3 protein: CASTLVTSEAFF

V gene: TRBV6-6
D gene: TRBD2
J gene: TRBJ2-1
clone size: .
CDR3 DNA: TGTGCCAGCAGTTACGATAGCGGGAGGTTCAATGAGCAGTTCTTC
CDR3 protein: CASSYDSGRFNEQFF

V gene: TRBV5-6
D gene: TRBD2
J gene: TRBJ2-1
clone size: .
CDR3 DNA: TGTGCCAGCAGCTGGGGAAGGACTAGCGGACTTAATGAGCAGTTCTTC
CDR3 protein: CASSWGRTSGLNEQFF

V gene: TRBV19
D gene: .
J gene: TRBJ1-1
clone size: .
CDR3 DNA: TGTGCCAGTAGTATAGCGGGGGAGTTTGAAGCTTTCTTT
CDR3 protein: CASSIAGEFEAFF

V gene: TRBV2
D gene: .
J gene: TRBJ2-7
clone size: .
CDR3 DNA: TGTGCCAGCAGCGTCACCGGGTCAGGGAACTGGTACGAGCAGTACTTC
CDR3 protein: CASSVTGSGNWYEQYF

V gene: TRBV2
D gene: TRBD2
J gene: TRBJ2-3
clone size: .
CDR3 DNA: TGTGCCAGCAGTGAGGGGACTAGCGCGGCAGATACGCAGTATTTT
CDR3 protein: CASSEGTSAADTQYF

V gene: TRBV6-1
D gene: .
J gene: TRBJ2-1
clone size: .
CDR3 DNA: TGTGCCAGCAGTGAAGGGCAGGGGACGTTCGGTGAGCAGTTCTTC
CDR3 protein: CASSEGQGTFGEQFF

V gene: TRBV14
D gene: .
J gene: TRBJ2-1
clone size: .
CDR3 DNA: TGTGCCAGCAGCCCCCGGGGAGCCTACAATGAGCAGTTCTTC
CDR3 protein: CASSPRGAYNEQFF

V gene: TRBV4-1
D gene: .
J gene: TRBJ1-5
clone size: medium-sized
CDR3 DNA: TGCGCCAGCAGCCAAGAGCCACAGGGCCATCAGCCCCAGCATTTT
CDR3 protein: CASSQEPQGHQPQHF

V gene: TRBV6-5
D gene: .
J gene: TRBJ2-6
clone size: .
CDR3 DNA: TGTGCCAGCAGCCCCCCGGGGTCGGGGGCCAACGTCCTGACTTTC
CDR3 protein: CASSPPGSGANVLTF

V gene: TRBV5-1
D gene: TRBD2
J gene: TRBJ2-1
clone size: .
CDR3 DNA: TGCGCCAGCAGCTTGGTGGTAGCGGGAGCTGAGCAGTTCTTC
CDR3 protein: CASSLVVAGAEQFF

V gene: TRBV29-1
D gene: .
J gene: TRBJ1-1
clone size: .
CDR3 DNA: TGCAGCGTTGAAAAGTCAGGCAAGAATACGGCTTTCTTT
CDR3 protein: CSVEKSGKNTAFF

V gene: TRBV30
D gene: .
J gene: TRBJ2-6
clone size: .
CDR3 DNA: TGTGCCTGGAGTGTACGGGGGGCGGGATGCAATTTC
CDR3 protein: CAWSVRGAGCNF

V gene: TRBV6-1
D gene: TRBD2
J gene: TRBJ2-7
clone size: .
CDR3 DNA: TGTGCCAGCAGTGAAGCCAGGGCGGGAGTGAGTCCCTACGAGCAGTACTTC
CDR3 protein: CASSEARAGVSPYEQYF

V gene: TRBV9
D gene: TRBD1
J gene: TRBJ2-1
clone size: .
CDR3 DNA: TGTGCCAGCAGCCCGGGACAGGGATACAATGAGCAGTTCTTC
CDR3 protein: CASSPGQGYNEQFF

V gene: TRBV30
D gene: TRBD2
J gene: TRBJ2-7
clone size: .
CDR3 DNA: TGTGCCTGGAGTTCCGGGGGGTACGAGCAGTACTTC
CDR3 protein: CAWSSGGYEQYF

V gene: TRBV6-4
D gene: TRBD2
J gene: TRBJ2-1
clone size: .
CDR3 DNA: TGTGCCAGCACCCACTCGGGAACTAGCGGTGATGAGCAGTTCTTC
CDR3 protein: CASTHSGTSGDEQFF

V gene: TRBV5-1
D gene: .
J gene: TRBJ2-1
clone size: .
CDR3 DNA: TGCGCCAGCAGCTTGGGACTAGTTACCGATGAGCAGTTCTTC
CDR3 protein: CASSLGLVTDEQFF

V gene: TRBV6-5
D gene: .
J gene: TRBJ1-5
clone size: .
CDR3 DNA: TGTGCCAGCAGCGGACAGTATAGCAATCAGCCCCAGCATTTT
CDR3 protein: CASSGQYSNQPQHF

V gene: TRBV5-1
D gene: TRBD1
J gene: TRBJ1-2
clone size: .
CDR3 DNA: TGCGCCAGCACCCTGACAGGGGTTGCAGAGGGCTACACCTTC
CDR3 protein: CASTLTGVAEGYTF

V gene: TRBV11-2
D gene: TRBD1
J gene: TRBJ1-1
clone size: .
CDR3 DNA: TGTGCCAGCAGCCAGCTTGGCGGGACAGGGGAAAGAATTGGTGAAGCTTTCTTT
CDR3 protein: CASSQLGGTGERIGEAFF

V gene: TRBV11-1
D gene: .
J gene: TRBJ2-3
clone size: .
CDR3 DNA: TGTGCCAGCAGCTCAACGGGAGATACGCAGTATTTT
CDR3 protein: CASSSTGDTQYF

V gene: TRBV7-9
D gene: TRBD1
J gene: TRBJ2-7
clone size: .
CDR3 DNA: TGTGCCAGCAGCTGGGGACAGGGGGTGTCCTACGAGCAGTACTTC
CDR3 protein: CASSWGQGVSYEQYF

V gene: TRBV6-4
D gene: TRBD2
J gene: TRBJ2-1
clone size: .
CDR3 DNA: TGTGCCAGCAGTGCCAAACTAGCGGGGGACTACAATGAGCAGTTCTTC
CDR3 protein: CASSAKLAGDYNEQFF

V gene: TRBV29-1
D gene: .
J gene: TRBJ1-5
clone size: few
CDR3 DNA: TGCAGCGCCGAACGTGGGCATAGCAATCAGCCCCAGCATTTT
CDR3 protein: CSAERGHSNQPQHF

V gene: TRBV5-1
D gene: TRBD2
J gene: TRBJ2-1
clone size: .
CDR3 DNA: TGCGCCAGCAGCTACGGACTTAGCGGGAGACTTTCCGATGAGCAGTTCTTC
CDR3 protein: CASSYGLSGRLSDEQFF

V gene: TRBV7-2
D gene: .
J gene: TRBJ2-7
clone size: few
CDR3 DNA: TGTGCCAGCAGCCCGAGTATCGAGCAGTACTTC
CDR3 protein: CASSPSIEQYF

V gene: TRBV5-6
D gene: TRBD1
J gene: TRBJ2-3
clone size: once
CDR3 DNA: TGTGCCAGCAGCTGGGCCCGGGACAGGGGCACAGATACGCAGTATTTT
CDR3 protein: CASSWARDRGTDTQYF